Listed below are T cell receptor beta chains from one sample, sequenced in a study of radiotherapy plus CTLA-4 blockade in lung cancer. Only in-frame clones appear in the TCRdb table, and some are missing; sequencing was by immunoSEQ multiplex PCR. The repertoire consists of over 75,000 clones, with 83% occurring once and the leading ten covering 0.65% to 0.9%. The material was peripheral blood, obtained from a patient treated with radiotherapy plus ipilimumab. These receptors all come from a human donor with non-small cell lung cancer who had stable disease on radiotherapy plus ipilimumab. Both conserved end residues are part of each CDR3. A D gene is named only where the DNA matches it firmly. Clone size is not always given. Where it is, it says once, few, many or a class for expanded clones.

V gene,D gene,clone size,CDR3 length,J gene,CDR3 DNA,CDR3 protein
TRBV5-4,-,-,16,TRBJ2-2,TGTGCCAGCAGCCCCCCGGTGAGGAAGAACACCGGGGAGCTGTTTTTT,CASSPPVRKNTGELFF
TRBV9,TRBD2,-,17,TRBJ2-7,TGTGCCAGCAGCGTAGGCGGCGGGAGCAGTACTAGGTACGAGCAGTACTTC,CASSVGGGSSTRYEQYF
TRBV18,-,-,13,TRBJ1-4,TGTGCCAGCTCACCATCAGGGGATGAAAAACTGTTTTTT,CASSPSGDEKLFF
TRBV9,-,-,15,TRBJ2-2,TGTGCCAGCAGCGTATTACAGGGTACGGCCGGGGAGCTGTTTTTT,CASSVLQGTAGELFF
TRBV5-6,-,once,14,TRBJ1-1,TGTGCCAGCAGATCAGGACGACCGAACACTGAAGCTTTCTTT,CASRSGRPNTEAFF
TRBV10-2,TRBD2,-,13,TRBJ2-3,TGCGCCAGCAGTGGCGGTAGCGGGCATACGCAGTATTTT,CASSGGSGHTQYF
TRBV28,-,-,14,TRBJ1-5,TGTGCCAGCAGCCCTCGGGGGGGAGGACAGCCCCAGCATTTT,CASSPRGGGQPQHF
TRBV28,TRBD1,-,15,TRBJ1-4,TGTGCCAGCAGTACAGGGGGGGGCTTTCTGGAAAAACTGTTTTTT,CASSTGGGFLEKLFF
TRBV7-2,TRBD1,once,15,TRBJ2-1,TGTGCCAGCAGCTCCCGGGACAGGGAATACAATGAGCAGTTCTTC,CASSSRDREYNEQFF
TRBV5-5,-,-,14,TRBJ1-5,TGTGCCAGCAGCGCGGGCTATAGCAATCAGCCCCAGCATTTT,CASSAGYSNQPQHF
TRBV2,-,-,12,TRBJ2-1,TGTGCCAGCAGTTCCACAGGGATTGAGCAGTTCTTC,CASSSTGIEQFF
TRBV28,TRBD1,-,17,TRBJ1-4,TGTGCCAGCACTAGGACAGGGGGCGGTCAAACTAATGAAAAACTGTTTTTT,CASTRTGGGQTNEKLFF
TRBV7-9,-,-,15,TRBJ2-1,TGTGCCAGCAGCTCTTACAGGGACCCCCCCCAAGGGCAGTTCTTC,CASSSYRDPPQGQFF
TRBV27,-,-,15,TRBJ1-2,TGTGCCAGCAGTCCCCTGGGTGCAGAGAGTCGGGGCTACACCTTC,CASSPLGAESRGYTF
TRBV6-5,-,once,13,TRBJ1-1,TGTGCCAGCAGTTATGGGGGGGGCACTGAAGCTTTCTTT,CASSYGGGTEAFF
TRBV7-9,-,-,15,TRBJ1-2,TGTGCCAGCAGCTTGACCGGGACCCCTAACTATGGCTACACCTTC,CASSLTGTPNYGYTF
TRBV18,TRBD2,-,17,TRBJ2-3,TGTGCCAGCTCATCTTACCCTCCTAGCGGGATAGCCAGCGAACAGTATTTT,CASSSYPPSGIASEQYF
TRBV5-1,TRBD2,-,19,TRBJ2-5,TGCGCCAGCAGCCCCTTTGGCGGGGGTACTAGCGGGGGGGCTGAGACCCAGTACTTC,CASSPFGGGTSGGAETQYF
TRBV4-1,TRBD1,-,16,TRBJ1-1,TGCGCCAGCAGCCAAGACGACAGGGTTTTGAACACTGAAGCTTTCTTT,CASSQDDRVLNTEAFF
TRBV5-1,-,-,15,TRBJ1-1,TGCGCCAGCAGCTTGGACGTGATGGAGAACACTGAAGCTTTCTTT,CASSLDVMENTEAFF
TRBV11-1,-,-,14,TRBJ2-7,TGTGCCAGCAGCTTAGGGAGTGACATCTACGAGCAGTACTTC,CASSLGSDIYEQYF
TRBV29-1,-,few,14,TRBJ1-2,TGCAGCGTTACCGGGACGACGGCGATCTATGGCTACACCTTC,CSVTGTTAIYGYTF
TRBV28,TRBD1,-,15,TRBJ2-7,TGTGCCAGCAGGGCACAGGGGATTGAGTTCAACGAGCAGTACTTC,CASRAQGIEFNEQYF
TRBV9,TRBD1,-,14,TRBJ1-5,TGTGCCAGCAGCCCGTGGACAGGTTTGCAGCCCCAGCATTTT,CASSPWTGLQPQHF
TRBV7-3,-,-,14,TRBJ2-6,TGTGCCAGCAGCTTAAGGTCTGGGGCCAACGTCCTGACTTTC,CASSLRSGANVLTF
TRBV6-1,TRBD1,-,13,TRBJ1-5,TGTGCCAGCAGTATACAGGGGGACCAGCCCCAGCATTTT,CASSIQGDQPQHF
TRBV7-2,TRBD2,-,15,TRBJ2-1,TGTGCCAGCAGCAACAGACCTAGCGGGAGAGGAGAGCAGTTCTTC,CASSNRPSGRGEQFF
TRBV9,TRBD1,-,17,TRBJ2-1,TGTGCCAGCAGCGGGACCCAGGGGGCTCGCTCCTACAATGAGCAGTTCTTC,CASSGTQGARSYNEQFF
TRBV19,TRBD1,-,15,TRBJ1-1,TGTGCCAGTAGTACGCGGACAGGGATGAACACTGAAGCTTTCTTT,CASSTRTGMNTEAFF
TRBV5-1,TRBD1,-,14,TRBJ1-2,TGCGCCAGCAGCAGGGACAGGGCTGACTATGGCTACACCTTC,CASSRDRADYGYTF
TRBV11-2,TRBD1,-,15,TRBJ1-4,TGTGCCAGCAGCCCCGCGACAGGGGTGAATGAAAAACTGTTTTTT,CASSPATGVNEKLFF
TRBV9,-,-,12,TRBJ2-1,TGTGCCAGCAGCGTAGGCCAAAATGAGCAGTTCTTC,CASSVGQNEQFF
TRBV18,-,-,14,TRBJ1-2,TGTGCCAGCTCACCATACAGGCAGGGGAACGGCTACACCTTC,CASSPYRQGNGYTF
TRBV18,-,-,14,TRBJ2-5,TGTGCCAGCTCACCCCCAGGGAGGCAAGAGACCCAGTACTTC,CASSPPGRQETQYF
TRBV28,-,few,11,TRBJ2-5,TGTGCCAGCAGTTTTAAAGAGACCCAGTACTTC,CASSFKETQYF
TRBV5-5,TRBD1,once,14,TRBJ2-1,TGTGCCAGCAGGTCCGGGACAGCGCCCAATGAGCAGTTCTTC,CASRSGTAPNEQFF
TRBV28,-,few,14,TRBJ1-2,TGTGCCAGCAGTTCGGGCCTGAAGCTATATGGCTACACCTTC,CASSSGLKLYGYTF
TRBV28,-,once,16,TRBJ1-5,TGTGCCAGCACCGACCTTCTAGGGTCGGACAATCAGCCCCAGCATTTT,CASTDLLGSDNQPQHF
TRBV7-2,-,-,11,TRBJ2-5,TGTGCCAGCAGCTTAGTGGGGACCCAGTACTTC,CASSLVGTQYF
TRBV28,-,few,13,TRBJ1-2,TGTGCCAGCAGTTTCGGGGGTCCGGGGGGCTACACCTTC,CASSFGGPGGYTF
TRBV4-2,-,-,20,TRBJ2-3,TGTGCCAGCAGCCAAGATAAAAATAGGGGCCGACGGAGGTTTACAGATACGCAGTATTTT,CASSQDKNRGRRRFTDTQYF
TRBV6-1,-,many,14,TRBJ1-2,TGTGCCAGCAGTGACGGTGGGGGGGCCGGGGGCTACACCTTC,CASSDGGGAGGYTF
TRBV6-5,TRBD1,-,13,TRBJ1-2,TGTGCCAGCACCTTAAGGGGGCGCGGGGGCTACACCTTC,CASTLRGRGGYTF
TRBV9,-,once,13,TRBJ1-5,TGTGCCAGCAGCGTAGGCGGCTATCAGCCCCAGCATTTT,CASSVGGYQPQHF
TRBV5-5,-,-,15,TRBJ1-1,TGTGCCAGCAGCTTGCTGACATCCATGAACACTGAAGCTTTCTTT,CASSLLTSMNTEAFF
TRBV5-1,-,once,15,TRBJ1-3,TGCGCCAGCCGATTGACCAGGGCGTCCGGAAACACCATATATTTT,CASRLTRASGNTIYF
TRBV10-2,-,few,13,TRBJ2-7,TGCGCCAGCAACACCGGGGGCGGCTACGAGCAGTACTTC,CASNTGGGYEQYF
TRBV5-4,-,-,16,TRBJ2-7,TGTGCCAGCAGCTTGCAGGGGCAAAGAGTTCGGGACGAGCAGTACTTC,CASSLQGQRVRDEQYF
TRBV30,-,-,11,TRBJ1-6,TGTGCCTGGAGTGGGAATTCACCCCTCCACTTT,CAWSGNSPLHF
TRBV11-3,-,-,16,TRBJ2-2,TGTGCCAGCAGCTTAGAGGCCATTAGGGGTACCGGGGAGCTGTTTTTT,CASSLEAIRGTGELFF
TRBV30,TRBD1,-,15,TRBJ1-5,TGTGCCTGGAGAAAGGGGGGACAGGGATATCAGCCCCAGCATTTT,CAWRKGGQGYQPQHF
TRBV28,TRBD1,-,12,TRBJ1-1,TGTGCCAGCAGTATCGAGACAGGGACAGCTTTCTTT,CASSIETGTAFF
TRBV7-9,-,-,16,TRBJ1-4,TGTGCCAGCAGCCCCAGGGTTGGGGGATTAATCGAAAAACTGTTTTTT,CASSPRVGGLIEKLFF